This entry is about one TCR beta chain. The sample holds a few counts of this clonotype. The antigen it binds to is not known. Base quality data are lacking; no much larger clone is found one base away. Instrument used: Illumina HiSeq 2500. Quantitative 5'-RACE with molecular barcodes was used to prepare TCR beta libraries. The authors' analysis ran thus. A new computational method based on a probabilistic model of VDJ rearrangement was used to identify disease-linked TCR variants. TCRdb cleaned the public reads at Q25 with fastp, built clones with MiXCR and kept in-frame beta chains. One record per CDR3 amino acid sequence lists the most common genes and DNA. These V and J calls derive from TCRdb rather than the authors' analysis. In this sample the table shows some 840,000 distinct CDR3 sequences, about an eighth of which occur a single time. The ten largest make up 0.51% of the sample. The sample is drawn from a study of CD8 T cells in ankylosing spondylitis (dated by TCRdb to 2016 to 2017). Context from the whole study: The study set out to find disease-linked TCR variants by profiling T cell receptor beta repertoires in ankylosing spondylitis patients and healthy donors. The whole study cohort included 85 to 120 healthy donors and some 27 ankylosing spondylitis patients. Samples of peripheral blood were taken, and for ankylosing spondylitis patients, synovial fluid was collected as well. General conclusions and limits of the study: A TCR beta motif of eight highly homologous amino acid variants appeared characteristic of blood from ankylosing spondylitis patients. Some motif variants were previously reported in synovial fluid and blood of reactive arthritis patients, suggesting common disease-initiation mechanisms. The disease-linked clones had a CD8+ phenotype and were found at relatively low frequencies in peripheral blood. According to the report, matched synovial fluid samples from ankylosing spondylitis patients were significantly enriched for the disease-linked clones.

The trim is 4 bases for V and 6 bases for J, with a gap of 17 bases between the germline ends. The CDR3 starts with the cysteine, ends with the phenylalanine, and has 15 residues. The entry retains the CDR3 DNA only, 45 bases that are in frame from base 1. CDR1 and CDR2, looked up from the germline V gene, are SGHDT and YYEEEE. The TCR originated in a male donor with ankylosing spondylitis. The rearrangement joined TRBV5-6 to TRBJ2-1; 5 matching bases give a weak D call of TRBD2. The sequenced sample consisted of blood, either unsorted or a sorted T cell fraction (not recorded which). The sequence in DNA is TGTGCCAGCAGCGAGGGTATCCCTCCTGGCAATGAGCAGTTCTTC. Translated, this gives CASSEGIPPGNEQFF.